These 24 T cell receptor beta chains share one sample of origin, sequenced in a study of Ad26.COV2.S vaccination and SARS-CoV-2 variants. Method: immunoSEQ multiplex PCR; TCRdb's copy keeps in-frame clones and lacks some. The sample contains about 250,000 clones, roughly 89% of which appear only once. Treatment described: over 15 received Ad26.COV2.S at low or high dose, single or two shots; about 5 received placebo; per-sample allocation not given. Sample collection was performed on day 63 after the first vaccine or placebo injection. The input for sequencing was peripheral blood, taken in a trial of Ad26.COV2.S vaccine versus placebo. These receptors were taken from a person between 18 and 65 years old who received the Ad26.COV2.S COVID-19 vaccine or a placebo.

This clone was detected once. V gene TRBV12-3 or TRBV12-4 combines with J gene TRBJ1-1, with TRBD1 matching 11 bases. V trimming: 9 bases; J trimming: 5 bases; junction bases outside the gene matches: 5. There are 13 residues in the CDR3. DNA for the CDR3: TGTGCCAGTGGGCGGGACAGGGGGACTGAAGCTTTCTTT. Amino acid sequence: CASGRDRGTEAFF.

The DNA for the CDR3 is TGTGCCAGCAGCTTAGACATAAGTGGAGGGAGCTCTGGAAACACCATATATTTT. Translating it yields CASSLDISGGSSGNTIYF. The genes are TRBV7-6 and TRBJ1-3; no definite D call. In germline, CDR1 is SGHVS, CDR2 FNYEAQ. V lost 1 base and J lost 0, with 16 bases in between. This CDR3 has 18 amino acids. Full variable domain (missing parts from reference TRBV7-6 and TRBJ1-3): GAGVSQSPRYKVTKRGQDVALRCDPISGHVSLYWYRQALGQGPEFLTYFNYEAQQDKSGLPNDRFSAERPEGSISTLTIQRTEQRDSAMYRCASSLDISGGSSGNTIYFGEGSWLTVV.

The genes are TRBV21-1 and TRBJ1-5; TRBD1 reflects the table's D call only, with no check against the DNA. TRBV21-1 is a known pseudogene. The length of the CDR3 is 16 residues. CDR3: CASSAHRTGGDQPQHF. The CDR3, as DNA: TGTGCCAGCAGCGCCCATCGGACAGGGGGCGATCAGCCCCAGCATTTT.

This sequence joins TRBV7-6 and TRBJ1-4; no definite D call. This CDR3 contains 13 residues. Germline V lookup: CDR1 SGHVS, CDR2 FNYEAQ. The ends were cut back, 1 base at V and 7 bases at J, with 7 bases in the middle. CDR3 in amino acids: CASSLGVVEKLFF. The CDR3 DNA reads TGTGCCAGCAGCTTAGGGGTGGTTGAAAAACTGTTTTTT.

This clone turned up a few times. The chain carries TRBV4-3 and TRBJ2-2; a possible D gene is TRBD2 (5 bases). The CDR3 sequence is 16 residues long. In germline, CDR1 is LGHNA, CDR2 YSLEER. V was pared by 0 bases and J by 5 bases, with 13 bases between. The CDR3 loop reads CASSQDSGPGTGELFF. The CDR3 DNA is TGCGCCAGCAGCCAAGATTCGGGCCCGGGAACCGGGGAGCTGTTTTTT.

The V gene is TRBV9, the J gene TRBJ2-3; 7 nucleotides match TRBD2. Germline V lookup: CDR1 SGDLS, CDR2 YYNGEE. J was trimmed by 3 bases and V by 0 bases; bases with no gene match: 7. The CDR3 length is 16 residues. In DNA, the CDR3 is TGTGCCAGCAGCGTAGCCCCGGGAGGCTCAACAGATACGCAGTATTTT. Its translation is CASSVAPGGSTDTQYF.

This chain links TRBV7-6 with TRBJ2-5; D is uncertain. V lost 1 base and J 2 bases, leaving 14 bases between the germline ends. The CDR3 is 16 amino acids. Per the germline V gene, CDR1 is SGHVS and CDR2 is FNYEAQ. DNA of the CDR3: TGTGCCAGCAGCTTAGGACTGTATGGGGTACAAGAGACCCAGTACTTC. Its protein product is CASSLGLYGVQETQYF.

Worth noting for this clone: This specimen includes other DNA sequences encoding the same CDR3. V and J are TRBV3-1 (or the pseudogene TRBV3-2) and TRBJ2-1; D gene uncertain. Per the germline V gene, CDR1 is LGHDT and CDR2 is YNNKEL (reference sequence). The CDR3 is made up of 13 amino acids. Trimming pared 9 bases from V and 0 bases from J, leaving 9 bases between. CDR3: CASSRSSYNEQFF. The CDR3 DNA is TGTGCCAGTTCGAGGAGCTCCTACAATGAGCAGTTCTTC.

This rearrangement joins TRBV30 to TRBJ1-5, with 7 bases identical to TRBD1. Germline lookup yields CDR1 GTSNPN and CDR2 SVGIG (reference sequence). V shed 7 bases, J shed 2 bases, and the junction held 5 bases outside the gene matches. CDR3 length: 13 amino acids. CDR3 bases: TGTGCCTATACAGGGGCCGGCAATCAGCCCCAGCATTTT. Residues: CAYTGAGNQPQHF.

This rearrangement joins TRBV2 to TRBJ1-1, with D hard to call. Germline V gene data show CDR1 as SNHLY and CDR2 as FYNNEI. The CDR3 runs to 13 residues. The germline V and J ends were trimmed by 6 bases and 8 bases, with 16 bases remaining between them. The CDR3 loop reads CASSLYMTEEAFF. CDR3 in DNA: TGTGCCAGCAGCCTGTACATGACCGAAGAAGCTTTCTTT.

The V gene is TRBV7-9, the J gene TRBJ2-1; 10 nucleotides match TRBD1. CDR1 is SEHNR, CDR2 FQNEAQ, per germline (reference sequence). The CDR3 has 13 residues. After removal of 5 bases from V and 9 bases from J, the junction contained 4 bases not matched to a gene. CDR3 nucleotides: TGTGCCAGCAGCCGACAGGGGGCGGTTGAGCAGTTCTTC. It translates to CASSRQGAVEQFF.

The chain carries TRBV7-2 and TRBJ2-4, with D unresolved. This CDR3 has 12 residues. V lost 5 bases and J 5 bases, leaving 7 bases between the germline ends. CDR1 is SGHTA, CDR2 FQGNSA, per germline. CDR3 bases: TGTGCCAGCAGCCTCTTCCAAAACATTCAGTACTTC. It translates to CASSLFQNIQYF.

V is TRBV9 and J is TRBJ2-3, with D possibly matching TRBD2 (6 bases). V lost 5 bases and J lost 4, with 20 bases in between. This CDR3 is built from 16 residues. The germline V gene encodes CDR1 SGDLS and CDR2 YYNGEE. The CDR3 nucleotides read TGTGCCAGCAGACCTAGGGGTGGAGGGGCGGCAGATACGCAGTATTTT. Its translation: CASRPRGGGAADTQYF.

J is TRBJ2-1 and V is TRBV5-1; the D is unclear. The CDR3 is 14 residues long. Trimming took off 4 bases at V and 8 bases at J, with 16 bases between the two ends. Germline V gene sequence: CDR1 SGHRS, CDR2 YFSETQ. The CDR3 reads CASSPRPWVHEQFF. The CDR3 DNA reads TGCGCCAGCAGCCCCCGACCCTGGGTTCATGAGCAGTTCTTC.

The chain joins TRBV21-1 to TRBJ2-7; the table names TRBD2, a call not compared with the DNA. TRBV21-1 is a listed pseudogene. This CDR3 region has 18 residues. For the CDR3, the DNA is TGTGCCAGCAGCGAAAGGAGCATTGGAGGGTTTCGGTCCTACGAGCAGTACGTC. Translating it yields CASSERSIGGFRSYEQYV.

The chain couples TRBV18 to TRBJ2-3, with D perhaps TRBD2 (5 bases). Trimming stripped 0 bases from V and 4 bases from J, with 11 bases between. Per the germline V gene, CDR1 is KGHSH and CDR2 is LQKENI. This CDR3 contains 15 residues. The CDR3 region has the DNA TGTGCCAGCTCACCACCCGGTTGGGAGTCAGATACGCAGTATTTT. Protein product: CASSPPGWESDTQYF.

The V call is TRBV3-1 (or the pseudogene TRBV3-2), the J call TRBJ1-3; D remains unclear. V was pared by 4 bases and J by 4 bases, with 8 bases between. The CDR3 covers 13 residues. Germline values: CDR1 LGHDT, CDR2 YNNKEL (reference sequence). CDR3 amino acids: CASSLVAGNTIYF. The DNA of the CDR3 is TGTGCCAGCAGCCTTGTAGCCGGAAACACCATATATTTT.

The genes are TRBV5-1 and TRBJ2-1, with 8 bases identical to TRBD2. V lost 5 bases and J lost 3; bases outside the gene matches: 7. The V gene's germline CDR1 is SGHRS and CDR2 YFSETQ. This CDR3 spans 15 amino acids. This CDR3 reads CASSQRGGSYNEQFF. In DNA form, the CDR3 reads TGCGCCAGCAGTCAACGGGGGGGTAGCTACAATGAGCAGTTCTTC. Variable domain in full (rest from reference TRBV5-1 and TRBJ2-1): KAGVTQTPRYLIKTRGQQVTLSCSPISGHRSVSWYQQTPGQGLQFLFEYFSETQRNKGNFPGRFSGRQFSNSRSEMNVSTLELGDSALYLCASSQRGGSYNEQFFGPGTRLTVL.

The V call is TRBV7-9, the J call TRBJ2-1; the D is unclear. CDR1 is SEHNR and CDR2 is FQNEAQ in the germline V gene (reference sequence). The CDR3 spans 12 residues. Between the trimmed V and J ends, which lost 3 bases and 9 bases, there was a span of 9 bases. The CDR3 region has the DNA TGTGCCAGCAGCTTTATGCAGAGTGAGCAGTTCTTC. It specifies CASSFMQSEQFF. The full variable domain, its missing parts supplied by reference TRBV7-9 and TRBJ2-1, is DTGVSQNPRHKITKRGQNVTFRCDPISEHNRLYWYRQTLGQGPEFLTYFQNEAQLEKSRLLSDRFSAERPKGSFSTLEIQRTEQGDSAMYLCASSFMQSEQFFGPGTRLTVL.

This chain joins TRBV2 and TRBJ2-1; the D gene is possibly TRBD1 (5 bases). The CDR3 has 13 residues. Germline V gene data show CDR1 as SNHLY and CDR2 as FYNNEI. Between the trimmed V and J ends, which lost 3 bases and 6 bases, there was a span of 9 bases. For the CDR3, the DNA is TGTGCCAGCAGTGAGTGGGGCCCCAATGAGCAGTTCTTC. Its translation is CASSEWGPNEQFF. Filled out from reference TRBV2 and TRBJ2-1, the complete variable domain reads EPEVTQTPSHQVTQMGQEVILRCVPISNHLYFYWYRQILGQKVEFLVSFYNNEISEKSEIFDDQFSVERPDGSNFTLKIRSTKLEDSAMYFCASSEWGPNEQFFGPGTRLTVL.

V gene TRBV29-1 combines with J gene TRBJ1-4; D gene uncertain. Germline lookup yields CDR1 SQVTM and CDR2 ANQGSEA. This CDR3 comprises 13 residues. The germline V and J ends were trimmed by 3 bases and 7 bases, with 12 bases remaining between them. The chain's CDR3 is CSVEAPVGEKLFF. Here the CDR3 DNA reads TGCAGCGTTGAGGCCCCGGTGGGTGAAAAACTGTTTTTT.

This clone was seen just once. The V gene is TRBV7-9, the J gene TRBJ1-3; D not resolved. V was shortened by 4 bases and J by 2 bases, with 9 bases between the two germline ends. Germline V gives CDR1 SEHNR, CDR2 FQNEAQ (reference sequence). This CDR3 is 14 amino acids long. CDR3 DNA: TGTGCCAGCAGCTCGTTTGGGACTGGAAACACCATATATTTT. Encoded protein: CASSSFGTGNTIYF.

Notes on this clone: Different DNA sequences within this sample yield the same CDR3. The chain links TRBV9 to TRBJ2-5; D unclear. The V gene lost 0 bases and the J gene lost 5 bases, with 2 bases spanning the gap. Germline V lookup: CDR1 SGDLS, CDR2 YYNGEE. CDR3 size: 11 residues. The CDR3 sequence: CASSVAETQYF. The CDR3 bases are TGTGCCAGCAGCGTAGCGGAGACCCAGTACTTC.

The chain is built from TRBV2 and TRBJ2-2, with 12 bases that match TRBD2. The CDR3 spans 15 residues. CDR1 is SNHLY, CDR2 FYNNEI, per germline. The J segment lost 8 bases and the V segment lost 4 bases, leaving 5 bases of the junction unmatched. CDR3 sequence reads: CASSGLAGGPGELFF. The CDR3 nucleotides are TGTGCCAGCAGTGGCCTAGCGGGAGGGCCGGGGGAGCTGTTTTTT.